The present entry profiles one T cell receptor (beta chain) with its context. Its cognate antigen is unknown. Unique molecular identifiers were present on cDNA, and template switching added a universal primer site. TCRdb re-called the 5' RACE reads with MiXCR, one entry per CDR3 protein. The sample lists hundreds of thousands of distinct CDR3 sequences; approximately 22% were seen once. This sample is part of a study of identical twins. Study-wide findings and caveats: Model-predicted out-of-frame TCR alpha sharing fell below observed values in monozygotic twins.

The V gene end was trimmed by 5 bases and the J gene end by 3 bases; junction bases not matched to a gene: 4. The CDR3 is 14 amino acids. Germline CDR1 and CDR2: SGHDN and FVKESK. These records were also assigned to another study, of T cells expressing NK-cell markers. As that report states: Several experiments employed an anti-gamma-delta TCR antibody to confine sorting to alpha-beta TCR T cells.

The chain links TRBV14 to TRBJ2-1, with 7 nucleotides matching TRBD1. The source is a woman in her late teens or twenties in good health. The sample was PBMCs. In nucleotides, the CDR3 is TGTGCCAGCAGCGAGCGACAGGGCTACAATGAGCAGTTCTTC. Its translation: CASSERQGYNEQFF. The complete variable domain, with remaining parts taken from reference TRBV14 and TRBJ2-1, reads EAGVTQFPSHSVIEKGQTVTLRCDPISGHDNLYWYRRVMGKEIKFLLHFVKESKQDESGMPNNRFLAERTGGTYSTLKVQPAELEDSGVYFCASSERQGYNEQFFGPGTRLTVL.